This entry features one T cell receptor (beta chain) sequence. Its antigen is currently unknown. This sample is part of a study of cytomegalovirus exposure and HLA in healthy donors. Amplification used 60 Vbeta primers and 13 Jbeta primers. Method: immunoSEQ multiplex PCR; TCRdb's copy keeps in-frame clones and lacks some. This listing includes around 33,000 clones. CDR3 size: 15 residues. V was clipped by 3 bases and J by 4 bases; unmatched bases: 7. In germline, CDR1 is SGHTA, CDR2 FQGTGA. Findings and caveats of the study: It was only CMV serostatus that was available as immune exposure information.

The TCR comes from a woman between 40 and 55 years old in good health and CMV-seropositive. Sequencing input: PBMCs. The V gene is TRBV7-3, the J gene TRBJ1-1, with 8 bases identical to TRBD1. CDR3 loop: CASSLTGDSVTEAFF. Here the CDR3 DNA reads TGTGCCAGCAGCTTGACAGGGGATAGCGTCACTGAAGCTTTCTTT.